These 5 T cell receptor beta chains originate from one sample sequenced in a study of T cell responses to AZD1222 COVID-19 vaccine. Profiling relied on immunoSEQ multiplex PCR, and the TCRdb table lists in-frame clones only, not all of them. The sample holds about 72,000 clones; 86% are singletons and the top ten take about 2.4%. The sequencing here drew on peripheral blood, taken on day 0 of AZD1222 vaccination. These receptors all stem from an adult in good health.

The chain has TRBV28 and TRBJ1-1, with 9 positions matching TRBD1. There are 13 residues in the CDR3. V lost 5 bases and J lost 7; bases outside the gene matches: 5. The germline CDR1 and CDR2 sequences are MDHEN and SYDVKM. The CDR3, as DNA: TGTGCCAGCAGTGGACAGGGGTCCGGTGAAGCTTTCTTT. Residues: CASSGQGSGEAFF.

This clone was found a few times. The V and J genes are TRBV28 and TRBJ1-5, with 9 bases lining up with TRBD1. The CDR3 consists of 14 residues. V was clipped by 3 bases and J by 4 bases; unmatched bases: 1. Germline lookup yields CDR1 MDHEN and CDR2 SYDVKM. This CDR3 reads CASSFGTGNQPQHF. In DNA, the CDR3 is TGTGCCAGCAGTTTTGGGACAGGGAATCAGCCCCAGCATTTT.

The V gene is TRBV18, the J gene TRBJ1-5; 9 bases agree with TRBD1. CDR3 length equals 14 residues. V lost 3 bases to trimming and J lost 5 bases; unmatched junction nucleotides: 2. From germline, CDR1 is KGHSH and CDR2 LQKENI. CDR3 loop: CASSPRDRDQPQHF. The CDR3 region has the DNA TGTGCCAGCTCACCCCGGGACAGGGATCAGCCCCAGCATTTT.

This clone was detected only a few times. This rearrangement joins TRBV5-1 to TRBJ1-3, with TRBD1 matching 7 bases. The CDR3 has 16 residues. CDR1 and CDR2 (germline): SGHRS, YFSETQ. Trimming took 0 bases from V and 0 from J; bases not matched to a gene: 3. The CDR3 loop reads CASSLAGQRSGNTIYF. The CDR3 DNA reads as TGCGCCAGCAGCTTGGCGGGACAGCGCTCTGGAAACACCATATATTTT.

This clone was recorded only once. The chain employs TRBV7-9 and TRBJ2-1; D uncertain. Germline assignment: CDR1 SEHNR and CDR2 FQNEAQ (reference sequence). The CDR3 is 12 residues long. V was clipped by 2 bases and J by 12 bases, with 11 bases between them. This CDR3 is CASSLSQAGQFF. Written as DNA, the CDR3 is TGTGCCAGCAGCTTAAGTCAGGCAGGGCAGTTCTTC.